This T cell receptor (beta chain) was sequenced in a study of shared clonotypes between healthy human individuals (dated by TCRdb to 2020 to 2021). In the study overall: Two women and three men aged 18 to 49 years were included in the cohort. The study deeply sequenced blood TCR repertoires of 5 or 6 healthy adults to estimate repertoire size and the extent of clonotype sharing between individuals. To increase sequencing depth and limit assay-specific biases, TCR repertoire library preparation and sequencing were carried out by different laboratories using diverse techniques. For each donor, CD4 naive and CD4 memory were each given three plates, CD8 naive was given two plates, and CD8 memory was given one plate. Per donor, leukapheresis produced somewhere between about 0.94 and 9 billion PBMCs.

The CDR3, from cysteine to phenylalanine, totals 15 residues. Here the CDR3 DNA is all that survives: 45 bases in frame from base 1. CDR1 is given as MDHEN and CDR2 as SYDVKM, both from the germline V gene. V is cut back by 8 bases and J by 0 bases, with 6 bases in the junction unmatched. Healthy HIV-negative adults with no recently reported acute infections or vaccinations were included as donors. Only Caucasian adults living in Nashville, Tennessee, USA were represented among the donors. CD4+ T cells were enriched through magnetic negative selection, after which naive cells were positively selected on CD45RA and the remaining negative fraction served as the memory subset. After blood collection by leukapheresis, PBMCs were isolated using Ficoll-Histopaque density gradient centrifugation and then cryopreserved in the vapor phase of liquid nitrogen. Analytical flow cytometry was used to check the purity and quantity of every magnetically sorted T cell population. From each sorted fraction, genomic DNA was isolated and quantified by UV absorbance on a Nanodrop 2000c.

Using the deep immunoSEQ assay, TCR CDR3 regions were amplified from genomic DNA by multiplex PCR. Extracted genomic DNA from each cell subset was distributed evenly across all wells of several immunoSEQ 96-well plates, and each plate was treated as a replicate. For sorted subsets, each replicate PCR was loaded with approximately 190 ng genomic DNA, equivalent to 30,000 to 35,000 T cell genomes. The purified libraries were quantified using a Qubit 3.0 fluorometer, sized with a Bioanalyzer 2100, and then quantified again using the KAPA Library Quantification kit. A separate single-read 150-cycle Illumina NextSeq 550 flow cell was used to sequence each immunoSEQ 96-well plate. In the original analysis: The immunoSEQ output contained only junctional sequences without quality scores, so filtering could not match that applied to full-length reads. To assign V/J genes and CDR3, sequences were annotated against IMGT germline references using PyIR, a Python wrapper for IgBLAST v1.9. Reads were filtered out if the reads had weak V/J assignments (E-value above 1e-6), no CDR3, stop codons, out-of-frame junctions, or ambiguous translated residues. A V3J clonotype was defined by an identical inferred V gene, J gene, and CDR3 amino acid sequence. The percentage overlap between two repertoires was calculated by dividing the number of shared unique clonotypes by the size of the smaller repertoire. Richness of each repertoire was evaluated using RTK rarefaction, the Chao1 estimator, and Recon v2.1 estimates of unobserved clonotypes. Generation probabilities were computed with OLGA for all TCRbeta clonotypes obtained by the gDNA method from several donors. The clones in this table, taken by TCRdb from immuneACCESS, are in-frame only. Not every clone is retained; where verified, under half of the shortfall comes from an unresolved V gene, and the cause of the rest is unknown. For V, J and clone size, that table is used; D and trimming come from the DNA. Present in this sample are some 2,000,000 clones, under 97% of which were seen just once. Of the sample, less than 0.15% is held by the ten largest clones.

Findings and caveats that apply to the study as a whole: Only blood was sampled, and tissue TCR repertoires likely differ from those in blood. Because the study included only a small number of donors, the genetic and exposure-history diversity represented was limited. Compared with non-shared clonotypes, the clonotypes found in all four sorted-subset donors had higher generation probabilities. Even with the large sequencing depth, rarefaction of the sorted-subset datasets indicated that sequencing was incomplete. Based on pairwise subsampling, the degree of clonotype sharing among donors was expected to be affected by sequencing depth. When a handful of donors were compared, the shared fraction of clonotypes was around 5.1% for naive CD4, around 4% for naive CD8, 2.3% for memory CD4, and roughly 0.43% for memory CD8. Larger estimated clonotype richness was generally found for naive subsets than for memory subsets.

The count of this clone is one. Its antigen is currently not known. Base-call qualities are not available, and no considerably larger clone is one nucleotide away. The sequence joins TRBV28 to TRBJ2-4; TRBD2 fits 8 bases in the junction. Sequencing was performed on naive CD4+ T cells sorted from blood. The label giving this sample's cell subset or site can be read as: CD45RA+ positively selected. This TCR derives from a man between 18 and 29 years old in good health. The CDR3 region reads CASRGGPLAKNIQYF. The nucleotides are TGTGCCAGCCGGGGGGGGCCCCTAGCCAAAAACATTCAGTACTTC.